The T cell receptor (beta chain) described here comes from a study of vaccination and CD4 T cells after COVID-19. Study background: Each convalescent patient was PCR positive for SARS-CoV-2 on nasal swab; eight or nine cases were mild and one severe.

The treatment is: roughly 10-day PBMC culture with coronavirus spike peptide pools or control peptides (ViraFEST assay). In the ViraFEST assay, peptide-pool expansion preceded TCR sequencing of expanded clonotypes. Turning to this clonotype: What it binds is unknown.

The assay that was used to sequence DNA from cultured CD4+ T cells was the Oncomine TCR Beta short-read assay. CD4+ T cells were cultured, and genomic DNA was extracted from them. One entry per CDR3 protein results from TCRdb running MiXCR on the PCR reads. The sample shows approximately 13,000 distinct CDR3 sequences, approximately 52% of them seen only once. This sequence was found in a human donor who had recovered from COVID-19. The sequencing sample was made of CD4+ T cells from blood, cultured in vitro.

The CDR3 sequence: CASSYGDRAEAFF. For the CDR3, the DNA is TGTGCCAGCAGTTACGGGGACAGGGCTGAAGCTTTCTTT. The V gene is TRBV6-5, the J gene TRBJ1-1; 9 bases line up with TRBD1. V gave up 2 bases and J gave up 6 bases; unmatched junction bases: 1. Looked up from germline, CDR1 is MNHEY and CDR2 is SVGAGI. CDR3 length: 13 residues.